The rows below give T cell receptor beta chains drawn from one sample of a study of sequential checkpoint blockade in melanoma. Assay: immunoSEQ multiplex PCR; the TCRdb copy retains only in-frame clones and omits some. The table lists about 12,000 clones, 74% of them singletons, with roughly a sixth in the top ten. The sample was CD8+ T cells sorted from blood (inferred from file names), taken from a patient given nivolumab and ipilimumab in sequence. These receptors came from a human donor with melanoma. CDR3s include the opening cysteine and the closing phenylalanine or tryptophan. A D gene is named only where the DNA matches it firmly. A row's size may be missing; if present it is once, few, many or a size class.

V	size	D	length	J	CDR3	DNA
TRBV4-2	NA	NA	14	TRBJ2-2	CASSPLDNTGELFF	TGTGCCAGCAGCCCTCTAGATAACACCGGGGAGCTGTTTTTT
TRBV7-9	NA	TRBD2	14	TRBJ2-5	CASSSPTSPETQYF	TGTGCCAGCAGCTCCCCGACTAGCCCCGAGACCCAGTACTTC
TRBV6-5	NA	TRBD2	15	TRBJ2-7	CASRPGTSVSYEQYF	TGTGCCAGCAGACCCGGGACTAGCGTCTCCTACGAGCAGTACTTC
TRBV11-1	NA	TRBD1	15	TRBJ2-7	CASSPLPGQFYEQYF	TGTGCCAGCAGTCCCCTTCCGGGACAGTTCTACGAGCAGTACTTC
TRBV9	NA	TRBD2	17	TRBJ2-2	CASSDSLAGVGTGELFF	TGTGCCAGCAGCGACTCACTAGCGGGAGTAGGGACCGGGGAGCTGTTTTTT
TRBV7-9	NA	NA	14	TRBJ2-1	CASTVGASYNEQFF	TGTGCCAGCACAGTGGGAGCGTCCTACAATGAGCAGTTCTTC
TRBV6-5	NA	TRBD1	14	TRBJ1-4	CASSYAGGGRKLFF	TGTGCCAGCAGTTACGCAGGGGGAGGAAGAAAACTGTTTTTT
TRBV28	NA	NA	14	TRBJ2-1	CASSDALFSREQFF	TGTGCCAGCAGTGACGCTCTTTTTAGCCGTGAGCAGTTCTTC
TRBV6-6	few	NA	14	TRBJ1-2	CASTPGSRVYGYTF	TGTGCCAGCACACCGGGTAGCAGGGTCTATGGCTACACCTTC
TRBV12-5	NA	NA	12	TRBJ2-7	CASGLTPEEQYF	TGTGCTAGTGGTCTTACCCCGGAGGAGCAGTACTTC
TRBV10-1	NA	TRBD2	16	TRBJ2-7	CASSESGGGPTYEQYF	TGCGCCAGCAGTGAGTCTGGGGGAGGGCCGACCTACGAGCAGTACTTC
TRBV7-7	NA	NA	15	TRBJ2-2	CASRLGGPSTGELFF	TGTGCTAGCAGGCTAGGAGGGCCCAGCACCGGGGAGCTGTTTTTT
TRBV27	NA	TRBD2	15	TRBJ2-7	CASSFGGGAGYEQYF	TGTGCCAGCAGTTTCGGCGGGGGGGCCGGCTACGAGCAGTACTTC
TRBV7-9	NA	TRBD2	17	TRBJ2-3	CASSLAASGSFTDTQYF	TGTGCCAGCAGCTTAGCGGCTAGCGGGAGTTTTACAGATACGCAGTATTTT
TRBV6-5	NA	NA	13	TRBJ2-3	CASREGGPDTQYF	TGTGCCAGCCGTGAGGGGGGGCCAGATACGCAGTATTTT
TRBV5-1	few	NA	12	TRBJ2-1	CASSLAGNEQFF	TGCGCCAGCAGCTTGGCGGGAAATGAGCAGTTCTTC
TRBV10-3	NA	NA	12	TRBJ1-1	CAISEPDTEAFF	TGTGCCATCAGTGAGCCCGACACTGAAGCTTTCTTT
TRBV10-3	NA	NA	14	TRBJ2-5	CAHTWGQPPETQYF	TGTGCCCACACGTGGGGACAACCACCGGAGACCCAGTACTTC
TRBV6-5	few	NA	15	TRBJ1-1	CASSLLGGGNTEAFF	TGTGCCAGCAGTCTACTCGGCGGGGGTAACACTGAAGCTTTCTTT
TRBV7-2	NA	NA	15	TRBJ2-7	CASSVAAPTRYEQYF	TGTGCCAGCAGCGTAGCTGCTCCTACGCGGTACGAGCAGTACTTC
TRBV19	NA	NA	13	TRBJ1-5	CASNMASTDTQHF	TGTGCCAGTAATATGGCCAGCACAGATACGCAGCATTTT
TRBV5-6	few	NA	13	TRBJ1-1	CASSLAGFGEAFF	TGTGCCAGCAGCTTGGCAGGGTTTGGTGAAGCTTTCTTT
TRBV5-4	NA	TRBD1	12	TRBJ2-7	CASSGTGVEQYF	TGTGCCAGCAGCGGAACAGGGGTGGAGCAGTACTTC
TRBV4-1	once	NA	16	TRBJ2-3	CASSQVSARVTDTQYF	TGCGCCAGCAGCCAAGTCTCCGCCAGGGTCACAGATACGCAGTATTTT
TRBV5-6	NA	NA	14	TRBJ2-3	CASSTGQPRDTQYF	TGTGCCAGCAGCACTGGACAGCCGAGGGATACGCAGTATTTT
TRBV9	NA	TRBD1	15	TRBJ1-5	CASSGTGTGDQPQHF	TGTGCCAGCAGCGGCACCGGGACAGGGGACCAGCCCCAGCATTTT
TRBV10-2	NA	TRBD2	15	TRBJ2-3	CASRPSGGFTDTQYF	TGCGCCAGCAGACCAAGCGGGGGTTTCACAGATACGCAGTATTTT
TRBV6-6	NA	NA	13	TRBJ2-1	CASILPGYNEQFF	TGTGCCAGCATCCTCCCGGGATACAATGAGCAGTTCTTC
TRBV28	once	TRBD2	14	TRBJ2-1	CASRQLADYNEQFF	TGTGCCAGCAGGCAGCTAGCGGACTACAATGAGCAGTTCTTC
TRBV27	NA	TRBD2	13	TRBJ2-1	CASSSGLHNEQFF	TGTGCCAGCAGTTCGGGACTACACAATGAGCAGTTCTTC
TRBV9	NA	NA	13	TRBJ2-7	CASSEGVSYEQYF	TGTGCCAGCAGCGAAGGGGTGAGCTACGAGCAGTACTTC
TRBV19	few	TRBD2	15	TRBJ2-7	CASSPRGSGREEQYF	TGTGCCAGTAGTCCCCGGGGTAGCGGGAGGGAAGAGCAGTACTTC
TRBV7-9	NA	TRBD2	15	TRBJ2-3	CASSHSGISTDTQYF	TGTGCCAGCAGCCACAGCGGGATTAGCACAGATACGCAGTATTTT
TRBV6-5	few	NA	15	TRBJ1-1	CASLEVSGGSAEAFF	TGTGCCAGTTTGGAGGTGTCGGGGGGCAGTGCTGAAGCTTTCTTT
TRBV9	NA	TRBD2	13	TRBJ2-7	CASSETTSHEQYF	TGTGCCAGCAGCGAAACGACTAGCCACGAGCAGTACTTC
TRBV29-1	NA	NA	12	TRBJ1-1	CSVVGLADEAFF	TGCAGCGTTGTAGGTCTGGCGGATGAAGCTTTCTTT
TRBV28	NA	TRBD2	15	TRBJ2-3	CASSLQWTSGDTQYF	TGTGCCAGCAGTTTACAGTGGACTAGCGGAGATACGCAGTATTTT
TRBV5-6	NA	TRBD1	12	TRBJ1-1	CASSRQGTEAFF	TGTGCCAGCAGCAGACAGGGGACTGAAGCTTTCTTT
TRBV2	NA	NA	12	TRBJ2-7	CASGGSILVQYF	TGTGCCTCGGGTGGGTCTATATTGGTGCAGTACTTC
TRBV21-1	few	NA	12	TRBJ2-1	CASSGGELEQFF	TGTGCCAGCAGCGGAGGGGAACTTGAGCAGTTCTTC
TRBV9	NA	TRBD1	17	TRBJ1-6	CASSVGEQGLPNSPLHF	TGTGCCAGCAGCGTAGGGGAACAGGGGCTGCCTAATTCACCCCTCCACTTT
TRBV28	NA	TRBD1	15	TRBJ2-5	CASSPGTGDQKTQYF	TGTGCCAGCAGCCCGGGGACAGGGGATCAGAAGACCCAGTACTTC
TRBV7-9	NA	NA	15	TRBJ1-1	CASSPPGISNTEAFF	TGTGCCAGCAGTCCACCCGGGATCTCAAACACTGAAGCTTTCTTT
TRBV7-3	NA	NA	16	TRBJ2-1	CASSTHGAASYNEQFF	TGTGCCAGCAGCACCCATGGGGCAGCCTCCTACAATGAGCAGTTCTTC
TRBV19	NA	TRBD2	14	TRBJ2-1	CASSDSLAGGEQFF	TGTGCCAGTAGCGATTCTCTAGCGGGAGGTGAGCAGTTCTTC
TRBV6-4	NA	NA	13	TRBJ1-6	CASSAGSSSPLHF	TGTGCCAGCAGTGCCGGGAGCAGTTCACCCCTCCACTTT
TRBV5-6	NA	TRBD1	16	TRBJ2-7	CASSLVGDRGTYEQYF	TGTGCCAGCAGCTTGGTTGGGGACAGGGGCACCTACGAGCAGTACTTC
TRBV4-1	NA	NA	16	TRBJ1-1	CASSQPPGGGKTEAFF	TGCGCCAGCAGCCAGCCCCCGGGCGGGGGCAAAACTGAAGCTTTCTTT
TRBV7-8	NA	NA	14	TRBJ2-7	CASSHHLQEYEQYF	TGTGCCAGCAGCCACCATTTACAGGAATACGAGCAGTACTTC
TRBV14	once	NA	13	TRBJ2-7	CASSESVSYEQYF	TGTGCCAGCAGCGAGAGCGTTTCCTACGAGCAGTACTTC
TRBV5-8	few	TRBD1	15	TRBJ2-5	CASSLGQGAQETQYF	TGTGCCAGCAGCTTGGGACAGGGGGCTCAAGAGACCCAGTACTTC
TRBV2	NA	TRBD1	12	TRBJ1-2	CASTAGTEGYTF	TGTGCCAGCACCGCCGGGACAGAGGGCTACACCTTC
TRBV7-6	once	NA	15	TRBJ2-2	CASSPDFPKSGELFF	TGTGCCAGCAGCCCGGACTTTCCTAAGTCCGGGGAGCTGTTTTTT
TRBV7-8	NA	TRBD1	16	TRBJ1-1	CASSLTSSGTGAEAFF	TGTGCCAGCAGCTTAACATCTTCCGGGACAGGCGCTGAAGCTTTCTTT
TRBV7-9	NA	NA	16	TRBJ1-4	CASSFSGGGQNEKLFF	TGTGCCAGCAGCTTCAGTGGGGGCGGCCAAAATGAAAAACTGTTTTTT
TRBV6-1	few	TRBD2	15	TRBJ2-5	CASTPLAGGLETQYF	TGTGCCAGCACCCCCCTAGCGGGAGGGTTGGAGACCCAGTACTTC
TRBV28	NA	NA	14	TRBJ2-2	CASAPLTNTGELFF	TGTGCCAGCGCCCCGCTAACGAACACCGGGGAGCTGTTTTTT
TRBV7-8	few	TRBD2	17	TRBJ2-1	CASSPEGAGGDYNEQFF	TGTGCCAGCAGCCCCGAAGGGGCGGGAGGGGACTACAATGAGCAGTTCTTC
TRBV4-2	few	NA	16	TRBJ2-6	CASSQDAGSGANVLTF	TGTGCCAGCAGCCAAGATGCGGGCTCTGGGGCCAACGTCCTGACTTTC